This T cell receptor (beta chain) was sequenced for a study of memory CD4+ T cells and cytomegalovirus serostatus. Turning to the study itself: Of the healthy Belgian adults, fewer than 10 were CMV seropositive and about 24 seronegative. Points from the study as a whole: Repertoires predicted CMV serostatus with median bootstrapped AUC of 0.95.

V lost 5 bases and J lost 4, with 10 bases in between. Germline loops: CDR1 SGHAT, CDR2 FQNNGV. There are 13 residues in the CDR3. TCRdb keeps only in-frame clones here, not all; method: immunoSEQ multiplex PCR. The sample holds tens of thousands of clones, around three quarters seen once. Worth noting for this clone: As yet, its antigen is unknown.

Single viable CD3+CD4+CD8-CD45RO+ cells were sorted as the memory CD4+ T cells. Positive selection with CD4 microbeads enriched total CD4+ T cells. V usage is TRBV11-2 and J usage is TRBJ2-3; D gene ambiguous. The sample consisted of memory CD4+ T cells from blood. This receptor was identified in an adult in good health and CMV-seronegative. DNA for the CDR3: TGTGCCAGCAGCCCCCCGCTGGCAGATACGCAGTATTTT. This encodes CASSPPLADTQYF. Supplemented by reference TRBV11-2 and TRBJ2-3, the full variable domain reads EAGVAQSPRYKIIEKRQSVAFWCNPISGHATLYWYQQILGQGPKLLIQFQNNGVVDDSQLPKDRFSAERLKGVDSTLKIQPAKLEDSAVYLCASSPPLADTQYFGPGTRLTVL.